This T cell receptor beta chain came from a study of identifying expanded T cells in peripheral blood (dated by TCRdb to between 2017 and 2020). About the study as a whole: Separate aliquots of the same genomic DNA pool were sequenced to produce technical replicates, and four replicates were compared in pairs.

On the study overall, not on this receptor specifically: The authors expected biological variance in healthy repertoires might increase further over much longer intervals such as months to years. For all healthy donors, the variance in clone template counts between two-week samples rose significantly as total template count increased. Both the number of clones called differentially abundant and the false-positive rate were significantly reduced by the beta-binomial model across all healthy-donor time intervals. The binomial model flagged around 1.3 differentially abundant clones between technical replicates, compared with about 16.4 over approximately two weeks and approximately 18 over roughly 4 weeks.

The immunoSEQ Assay, which relies on bias-controlled multiplex PCR amplification of genomic DNA, was used to profile TCRbeta CDR3 regions. Under the source paper's analysis protocol: The absolute abundance of each unique TCRbeta CDR3 region was quantified after sequences were collapsed and filtered. Differential abundance was tested with a binomial (Fisher-equivalent) model and with a beta-binomial model adding time-dependent variance fitted from healthy donors. Clones with fewer than 5 combined templates were removed, and a clone was called differentially abundant if the clone's Benjamini-Hochberg FDR was below 0.01. Beta-binomial variance was modeled as a function of total template count across the two samples using the form v = (b*log(k)+a)^2. What TCRdb holds here is the immuneACCESS table cut down to in-frame rearrangements. Part of the clones is not present; checked against another copy, under half of the missing clones reflect an unresolved V gene, and the others are unexplained. V and J calls and clone size are as listed in that table; D and trimming were resolved from the DNA. The sample has 50,000 to 75,000 clones on record, around 81% of them singletons. Together, the top ten hold more than 15% of the sample.

Reading the germline V gene gives CDR1 MGHDK and CDR2 SYGVNS. V and J are trimmed by 10 bases and 1 base, and the gene matches miss 8 bases of the junction. Spanning cysteine to phenylalanine, the CDR3 consists of 14 amino acids. Only the CDR3 portion is preserved as DNA: 42 bases, with reading frame beginning at the first base. During the collection period, no immune events, such as infections, were documented for the healthy donors. Blood repertoires from healthy donors were used as a training cohort for calibrating time-dependent variance in a beta-binomial model of differential abundance of T-cell clones. The training cohort included around ten healthy donors, of whom 3 were female and 7 were male. The donors were between roughly 25 and 64 years old, with an average age of 43 years. Whole blood, obtained from a commercial supplier, was collected from each healthy donor at three time points spaced approximately two weeks apart. Genomic DNA was extracted from unsorted whole blood for immunosequencing.

The sample holds a few counts of this clone. Which antigen it targets is not known. There are no base qualities to consult, and no much larger clone falls within one base. The receptor's source is a person aged 18 to 70 in good health. The sequencing sample was made of blood. The receptor chain draws on TRBV25-1 and TRBJ2-5; 8 nucleotides in the junction match TRBD1. CDR3 loop: CATTTGQGQETQYF. The DNA sequence is given as TGTGCCACTACAACTGGACAGGGCCAAGAGACCCAGTACTTC.